The rows below give T cell receptor beta chains drawn from one sample of a study of T-cell memory formation after mild COVID-19. TCRdb re-derived calls from the 5' RACE reads in MiXCR, one entry per CDR3 protein. The sample has some 200,000 distinct CDR3 sequences, over 20% seen once. Sequencing input: PBMCs or a T cell subset sorted from them (not recorded which). The origin of the receptors is an adult woman who had mild COVID-19 (a few samples of this study predate the infection). Cell type and time point are not known. Each CDR3 is given with its conserved first and last residue. The D gene is left open where the match is weak. Some rows mark clone size as missing; the rest say once, few, many or name a class of expanded clone.

cdr3_aa | cdr3_nt | d_call | j_call | clone_size | v_call
CARSTGGQDTGELFF | TGTGCCAGAAGTACAGGGGGCCAGGACACCGGGGAGCTGTTTTTT | TRBD1 | TRBJ2-2 | - | TRBV12-3/TRBV12-4
CASSPGGGGEAFF | TGTGCCAGTAGTCCCGGGGGGGGCGGTGAAGCTTTCTTT | - | TRBJ1-1 | few | TRBV19
CASSSVSSAGLQETQYF | TGTGCCAGCAGTTCAGTTTCTTCGGCGGGATTACAAGAGACCCAGTACTTC | - | TRBJ2-5 | - | TRBV27
CASSFGQGNQPQHF | TGTGCCAGCAGTTTTGGTCAGGGGAATCAGCCCCAGCATTTT | - | TRBJ1-5 | many | TRBV12-3/TRBV12-4
CARQSSYEQYF | TGTGCCAGGCAAAGCTCCTACGAGCAGTACTTC | - | TRBJ2-7 | few | TRBV25-1
CSAGWTGRDEQYF | TGCAGCGCCGGATGGACAGGGAGGGACGAGCAGTACTTC | - | TRBJ2-7 | - | TRBV29-1
CASSSGANVLTF | TGTGCCAGCAGTTCCGGGGCCAACGTCCTGACTTTC | - | TRBJ2-6 | few | TRBV27
CASSYGGGYTF | TGTGCCAGCAGTTACGGAGGTGGCTACACCTTC | - | TRBJ1-2 | - | TRBV6-5
CASSPSGGNYEQYF | TGCGCCAGCAGCCCGTCCGGCGGGAACTACGAGCAGTACTTC | - | TRBJ2-7 | few | TRBV4-3
CASSSSTAAAEAFF | TGTGCCAGCAGCTCGTCGACAGCGGCGGCTGAAGCTTTCTTT | - | TRBJ1-1 | few | TRBV7-3
CASSVTGTKQAGELFF | TGTGCCAGCAGCGTAACGGGAACCAAGCAGGCCGGGGAGCTGTTTTTT | - | TRBJ2-2 | once | TRBV9
CATSRAPGGGEKLFF | TGTGCCACCAGCAGAGCTCCAGGGGGCGGTGAAAAACTGTTTTTT | TRBD1 | TRBJ1-4 | - | TRBV15
CASSVMVWGTDNEQFF | TGTGCCAGCAGCGTGATGGTTTGGGGAACTGACAATGAGCAGTTCTTC | - | TRBJ2-1 | many | TRBV9
CASSQGQLDTGELFF | TGCGCCAGCAGCCAGGGACAGTTGGACACCGGGGAGCTGTTTTTT | TRBD1 | TRBJ2-2 | - | TRBV4-1
CASSIWTGVGNTIYF | TGTGCCAGTAGTATTTGGACAGGGGTGGGAAACACCATATATTTT | TRBD1 | TRBJ1-3 | - | TRBV19
CASSPGLAIDTQYF | TGTGCCAGCAGCCCGGGACTAGCGATAGATACGCAGTATTTT | TRBD2 | TRBJ2-3 | few | TRBV5-4
CSASTLGGYTF | TGCAGTGCTAGTACGTTGGGGGGCTACACCTTC | - | TRBJ1-2 | few | TRBV20-1
CASSLGQIEAFF | TGTGCCAGCAGCTTAGGGCAGATTGAAGCTTTCTTT | - | TRBJ1-1 | few | TRBV7-9
CSAEQGVVTNTEAFF | TGCAGTGCAGAACAGGGGGTGGTGACCAACACTGAAGCTTTCTTT | TRBD1 | TRBJ1-1 | few | TRBV20-1
CASSPGAGVSTDTQYF | TGCGCCAGCAGCCCAGGTGCAGGAGTTAGCACAGATACGCAGTATTTT | - | TRBJ2-3 | - | TRBV5-1
CASSDDSDAYEQYF | TGTGCCAGCAGTGACGACAGTGATGCCTACGAGCAGTACTTC | - | TRBJ2-7 | - | TRBV2
CASPWDLAKNIQYF | TGTGCCAGTCCTTGGGATCTCGCCAAAAACATTCAGTACTTC | - | TRBJ2-4 | - | TRBV4-2
CASRVALTYGYTF | TGTGCCAGCCGGGTCGCGTTGACGTATGGCTACACCTTC | - | TRBJ1-2 | - | TRBV6-1
CASSLGGQARKLFF | TGTGCCAGCAGCTTAGGTGGACAGGCTCGAAAACTGTTTTTT | TRBD1 | TRBJ1-4 | - | TRBV7-9
CASSPEDSSTNTGELFF | TGTGCCAGCAGTCCCGAAGACAGTTCCACGAACACCGGGGAGCTGTTTTTT | - | TRBJ2-2 | - | TRBV12-3/TRBV12-4
CDSSEYGTLQETQYF | TGTGACAGCAGTGAATATGGAACGTTGCAAGAGACCCAGTACTTC | - | TRBJ2-5 | - | TRBV25-1
CSVETGLAEAFF | TGCAGCGTTGAAACAGGGCTCGCTGAAGCTTTCTTT | - | TRBJ1-1 | few | TRBV29-1
CATSRDESGGRSPLHF | TGTGCCACCAGCAGAGATGAGTCAGGAGGACGGTCACCCCTCCACTTT | - | TRBJ1-6 | - | TRBV15